This is a list of T cell receptor beta chains from one sample in a study of blood T cell repertoires in COVID-19. Clones were read by immunoSEQ multiplex PCR, and TCRdb kept only the in-frame ones, dropping some. The table includes about 110,000 clones, roughly 80% detected once. Sequenced input: peripheral blood. The receptors shown here come from a woman older than 75 with acute or convalescent COVID-19. The conserved cysteine and the conserved F or W are not part of the CDR3 here. A D gene is named only where the DNA matches it firmly. Some rows have no size entry. The others give once, few or many, or a class for an expanded clone.

V	D	size	J	CDR3
TRBV7-2	-	-	TRBJ2-5	ASSQNQETQY
TRBV11-2	TRBD1	-	TRBJ2-7	ASSSPSGTGGYEQY
TRBV6-5	-	-	TRBJ1-1	ASSYPNSGNTEAF
TRBV3-1/TRBV3-2	TRBD2	once	TRBJ2-2	ASSQEVGAGNTGELF
TRBV4-2	-	-	TRBJ1-2	ASSQDLRNYGYT
TRBV10-1	-	-	TRBJ1-1	ASSESTGGNTEAF
TRBV19	-	-	TRBJ1-3	ASSIRSGNTIY
TRBV25-1	TRBD1	-	TRBJ1-5	ASSEGFPTGINQPQH
TRBV2	TRBD1	-	TRBJ1-2	ASIRVQGGYGYT
TRBV30	-	-	TRBJ1-5	AWSVSRQVNQPQH
TRBV11-2	-	-	TRBJ2-3	ASSSTGTDTQY
TRBV24-1	-	-	TRBJ2-1	ATSDLGLTNEQF
TRBV19	TRBD1	-	TRBJ2-2	ASRAGTVSTGELF
TRBV12-5	-	-	TRBJ1-1	ASGDSGAEAF
TRBV15	-	-	TRBJ1-1	ATSRDGRTEAF
TRBV7-2	TRBD1	-	TRBJ1-4	ASSFQTGWNEKLF
TRBV7-2	TRBD2	-	TRBJ2-1	ASNRGGSYNEQF
TRBV29-1	-	-	TRBJ1-1	SVGGRVFTEAF
TRBV5-1	TRBD1	-	TRBJ1-5	ASSYTGERDQPQH
TRBV14	-	once	TRBJ1-2	ASSHGPTYGYT
TRBV19	-	many	TRBJ2-1	ASSYGGLYNEQF
TRBV5-1	TRBD1	-	TRBJ1-6	ASSLRDSGNNSPLH
TRBV15	TRBD2	once	TRBJ2-5	ATSRGLAGPGGETQY
TRBV5-1	-	few	TRBJ2-7	ASSLGQGGYEQY
TRBV9	-	once	TRBJ2-3	ASSPRTGVDTQY
TRBV9	-	-	TRBJ2-3	ASSVGPVISSTDTQY
TRBV21-1	-	-	TRBJ1-5	ASSKPPPTGLSNQPQH
TRBV29-1	-	-	TRBJ1-1	SGREGNTEAF
TRBV19	TRBD1	-	TRBJ1-6	ASSMGTGGLPYVPLH
TRBV3-1/TRBV3-2	-	-	TRBJ1-1	ASSQMDMNTEAF
TRBV24-1	-	-	TRBJ2-2	ATGSRDINTGELF
TRBV3-1/TRBV3-2	-	-	TRBJ2-5	ASSQDRSAGGRGETQY
TRBV2	-	-	TRBJ1-6	ASSDQGYSPLH
TRBV10-3	TRBD1	-	TRBJ1-1	AISESRRGRDTEAF
TRBV2	-	few	TRBJ2-2	ASRQGVSGELF
TRBV28	TRBD1	-	TRBJ2-1	ASSLGGQAKF
TRBV27	-	-	TRBJ2-7	ASRPGDKGTDEQY
TRBV11-2	-	-	TRBJ2-1	ASSLDSHYNEQF
TRBV2	TRBD1	-	TRBJ2-7	ASKDRGVEQY
TRBV2	-	-	TRBJ2-2	ASSEAPRSTSKGRELF
TRBV11-3	TRBD2	-	TRBJ2-3	ASSPSRAGGPDTQY
TRBV6-5	-	-	TRBJ2-5	ASTNRDSYGETQY
TRBV7-2	TRBD1	-	TRBJ2-6	ASLLREGAGGANVLT
TRBV28	-	-	TRBJ2-7	ASSLRGEQY
TRBV27	-	-	TRBJ1-2	ASSLYRANYGYT
TRBV28	-	few	TRBJ2-5	ASSPQRRQETQY